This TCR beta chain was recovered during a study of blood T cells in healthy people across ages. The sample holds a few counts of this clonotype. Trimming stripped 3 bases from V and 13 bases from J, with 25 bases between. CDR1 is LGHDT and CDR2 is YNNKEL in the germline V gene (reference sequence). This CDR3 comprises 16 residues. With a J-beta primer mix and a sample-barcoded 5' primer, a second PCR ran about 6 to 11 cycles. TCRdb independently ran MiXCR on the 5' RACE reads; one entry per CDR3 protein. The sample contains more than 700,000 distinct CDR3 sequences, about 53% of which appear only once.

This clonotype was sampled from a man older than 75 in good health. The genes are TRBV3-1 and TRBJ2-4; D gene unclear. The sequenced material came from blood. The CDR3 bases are TGTGCCAGCAGCCAGGATCGCACCCTCTGGGATTCGGAGCAGTACTTC. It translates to CASSQDRTLWDSEQYF.